This entry lists 10 T cell receptor beta chains sequenced from one sample in a study of cytomegalovirus exposure and HLA in healthy donors. PCR was performed using 60 Vbeta and 13 Jbeta primers. This table comes from immunoSEQ multiplex PCR, and its TCRdb copy is limited to in-frame clones, with some not included. The data hold 80,000 to 100,000 clones, with roughly 81% observed a single time. Sequenced sample: PBMCs. The receptors originated from a man aged 40-50 years in good health and CMV-seronegative.

The chain recombines TRBV5-6 with TRBJ1-1, with 7 positions matching TRBD1. Germline CDR1 is SGHDT and CDR2 is YYEEEE. J gave up 8 bases and V 3 bases, and 10 bases lay outside the gene matches. The CDR3 has 14 amino acids. The CDR3 sequence is CASSSIGQEHEAFF. The CDR3 DNA follows: TGTGCCAGCAGCTCGATCGGACAGGAACACGAAGCTTTCTTT.

CDR3 protein: CASSGSGQPKSYEQYF. The CDR3 nucleotides are TGCGCCAGCAGCGGCTCGGGACAGCCGAAGTCCTACGAGCAGTACTTC. V usage is TRBV5-1 and J usage is TRBJ2-7; 7 bases align to TRBD1. The CDR3 totals 16 residues. Germline V gene lookup returns CDR1 SGHRS and CDR2 YFSETQ. J gave up 1 base and V 4 bases, and 11 bases lay outside the gene matches.

V is TRBV5-4 and J is TRBJ2-2; D gene unclear. Trimming took 1 base from V and 1 from J, leaving 11 bases between them. Germline assignment: CDR1 SGHNT and CDR2 YYREEE (reference sequence). This CDR3 is built from 16 residues. CDR3 nucleotide sequence: TGTGCCAGCAGCTTGAAACTCACCGAGAACACCGGGGAGCTGTTTTTT. Amino acids: CASSLKLTENTGELFF.

The chain recombines TRBV2 with TRBJ1-4, with D uncertain. Trimming stripped 4 bases from V and 0 bases from J, with 9 bases between. The CDR3 covers 15 residues. Germline V CDR1 and CDR2: SNHLY, FYNNEI. CDR3 loop: CASSGPRATNEKLFF. CDR3 sequence (DNA): TGTGCCAGCAGTGGCCCTCGGGCAACTAATGAAAAACTGTTTTTT.

This chain links TRBV10-3 with TRBJ1-5; 7 nucleotides agree with TRBD1. This CDR3 has 14 residues. J lost 2 bases, V lost 3 bases, and 1 base had no gene match. Germline V gives CDR1 ENHRY, CDR2 SYGVKD. The CDR3 loop is CAISDDRGNQPQHF. The CDR3 DNA follows: TGTGCCATCAGTGACGACAGGGGCAATCAGCCCCAGCATTTT.

The J gene is TRBJ2-5, the V gene TRBV18; 9 bases align to TRBD2. The CDR3 loop spans 17 amino acids. The trim removed 2 bases at V and 4 bases at J, leaving 11 bases unmatched. Germline V gene data show CDR1 as KGHSH and CDR2 as LQKENI. CDR3 DNA sequence: TGTGCCAGCTCACCAAATCCCCCTAGCGGGGCTGGAGAGACCCAGTACTTC. Translated, it gives CASSPNPPSGAGETQYF.

This chain uses TRBV28 with TRBJ1-2; D remains unclear. Deletions cut 3 bases from V and 2 bases from J, with 7 bases between. The CDR3 is 13 residues long. Looked up from germline, CDR1 is MDHEN and CDR2 is SYDVKM. This chain's CDR3 is CASSFGRNYGYTF. The DNA of the CDR3 is TGTGCCAGCAGTTTCGGGAGGAACTATGGCTACACCTTC.

The V call is TRBV7-9, the J call TRBJ2-3; TRBD2 aligns across 15 bases. The CDR3 consists of 17 residues. The germline V gene encodes CDR1 SEHNR and CDR2 FQNEAQ (reference sequence). V shed 5 bases, J shed 3 bases, and the junction held 6 bases outside the gene matches. The CDR3 DNA reads TGTGCCAGCAGCAAGGGACTAGCGGGGGGATCGACAGATACGCAGTATTTT. It encodes CASSKGLAGGSTDTQYF.

This chain uses TRBV19 with TRBJ1-1; a weak D match, TRBD1 (6 bases). This CDR3 region has 14 residues. Between the trimmed V and J ends, which lost 3 bases and 11 bases, there was a span of 19 bases. Germline loops: CDR1 LNHDA, CDR2 SQIVND (reference sequence). CDR3 sequence (DNA): TGTGCCAGTAGTATCGGGACACCCCTGGGAAGGGCTTTCTTT. Its translation is CASSIGTPLGRAFF.

The V and J genes are TRBV7-9 and TRBJ1-2; 7 positions agree with TRBD1. V shed 5 bases, J shed 8 bases, and the junction held 8 bases outside the gene matches. CDR3 length equals 13 residues. In germline, CDR1 is SEHNR, CDR2 FQNEAQ (reference sequence). CDR3 protein: CASSGDRVYGYTF. The CDR3 nucleotides are TGTGCCAGCAGCGGAGACAGGGTGTACGGCTACACCTTC.